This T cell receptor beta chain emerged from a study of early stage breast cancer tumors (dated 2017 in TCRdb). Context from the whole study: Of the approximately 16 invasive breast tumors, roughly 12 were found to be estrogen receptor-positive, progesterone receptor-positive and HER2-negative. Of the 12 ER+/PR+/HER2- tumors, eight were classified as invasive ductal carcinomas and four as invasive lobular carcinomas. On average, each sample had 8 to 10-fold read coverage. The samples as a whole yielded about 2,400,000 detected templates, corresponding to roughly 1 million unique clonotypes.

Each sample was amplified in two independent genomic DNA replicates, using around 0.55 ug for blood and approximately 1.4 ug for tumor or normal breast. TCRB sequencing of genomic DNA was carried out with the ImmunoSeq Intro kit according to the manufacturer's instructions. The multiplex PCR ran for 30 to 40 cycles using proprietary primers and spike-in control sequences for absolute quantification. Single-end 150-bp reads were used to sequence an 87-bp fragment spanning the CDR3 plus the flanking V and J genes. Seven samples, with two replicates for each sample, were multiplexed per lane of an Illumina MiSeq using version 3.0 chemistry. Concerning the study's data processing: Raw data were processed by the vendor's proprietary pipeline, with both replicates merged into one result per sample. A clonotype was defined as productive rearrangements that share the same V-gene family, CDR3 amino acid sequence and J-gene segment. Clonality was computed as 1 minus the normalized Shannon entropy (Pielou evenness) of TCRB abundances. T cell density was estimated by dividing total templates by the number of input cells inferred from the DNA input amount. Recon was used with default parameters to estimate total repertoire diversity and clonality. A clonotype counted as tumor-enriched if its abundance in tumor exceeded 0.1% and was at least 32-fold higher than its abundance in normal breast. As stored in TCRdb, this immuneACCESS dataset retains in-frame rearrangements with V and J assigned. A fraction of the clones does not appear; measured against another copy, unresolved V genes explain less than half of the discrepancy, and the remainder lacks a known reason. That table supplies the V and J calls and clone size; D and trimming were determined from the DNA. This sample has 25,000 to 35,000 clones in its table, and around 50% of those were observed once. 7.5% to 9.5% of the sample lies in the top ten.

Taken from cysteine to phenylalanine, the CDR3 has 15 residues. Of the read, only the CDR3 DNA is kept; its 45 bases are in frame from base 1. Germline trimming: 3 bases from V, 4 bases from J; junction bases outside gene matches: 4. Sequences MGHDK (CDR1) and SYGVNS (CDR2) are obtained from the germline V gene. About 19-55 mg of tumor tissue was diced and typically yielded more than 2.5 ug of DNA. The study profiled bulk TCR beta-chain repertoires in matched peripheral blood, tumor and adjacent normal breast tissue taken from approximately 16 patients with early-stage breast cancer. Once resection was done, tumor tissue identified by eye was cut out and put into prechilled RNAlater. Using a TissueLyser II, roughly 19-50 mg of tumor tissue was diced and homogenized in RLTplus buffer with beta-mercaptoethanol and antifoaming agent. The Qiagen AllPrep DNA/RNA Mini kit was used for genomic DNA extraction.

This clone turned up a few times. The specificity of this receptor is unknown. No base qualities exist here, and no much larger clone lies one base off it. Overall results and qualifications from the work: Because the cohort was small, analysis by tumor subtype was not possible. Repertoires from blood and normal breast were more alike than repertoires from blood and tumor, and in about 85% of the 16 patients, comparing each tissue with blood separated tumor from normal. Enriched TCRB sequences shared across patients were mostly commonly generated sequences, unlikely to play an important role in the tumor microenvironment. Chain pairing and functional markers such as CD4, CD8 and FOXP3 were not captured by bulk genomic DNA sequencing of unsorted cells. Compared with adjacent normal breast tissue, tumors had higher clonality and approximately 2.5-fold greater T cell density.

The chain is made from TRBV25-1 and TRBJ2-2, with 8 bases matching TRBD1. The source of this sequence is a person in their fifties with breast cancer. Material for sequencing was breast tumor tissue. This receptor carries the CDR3 CASSEGRGRTGELFF. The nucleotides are TGTGCCAGCAGTGAGGGCAGGGGGCGCACCGGGGAGCTGTTTTTT.